This is a list of T cell receptor beta chains from one sample in a study of technical replicates of blood from a handful of donors. Produced via immunoSEQ multiplex PCR; TCRdb's table is partial and in-frame only. The table includes 9,500 to 15,000 clones, approximately 95% detected once. The sequenced sample was PBMCs. All receptors derive from a human donor in good health. Both conserved end residues are part of each CDR3. The D gene is left open where the match is weak. Clone size is shown for a subset of rows, as once, few, many or a class of expanded clone.

NA,NA,TRBV5-1,TRBJ2-4,TGCGCCAGCAGCTTAGCTCCTGGCAAAAACATTCAGTACTTC,CASSLAPGKNIQYF
TRBD2,NA,TRBV5-1,TRBJ2-3,TGCGCCAGCAGCTTGGAGTACAGCGGACTAGCGGGAACAGATACGCAGTATTTT,CASSLEYSGLAGTDTQYF
TRBD1,few,TRBV2,TRBJ2-7,TGTGCCAGCAGACCTCAGGGGGCTGGCTACGAGCAGTACTTC,CASRPQGAGYEQYF
NA,NA,TRBV25-1,TRBJ2-5,TGTGCCAGCAGTGAAAGAGGACACGGAGAGACCCAGTACTTC,CASSERGHGETQYF
TRBD2,NA,TRBV7-6,TRBJ2-7,TGTGCCAGCAGCTTAGCGAAAGCGGGATCCGAGCAGTACTTC,CASSLAKAGSEQYF
NA,few,TRBV6-5,TRBJ2-5,TGTGCCAGCAGGGAGCTCAGCCAAGAGACCCAGTACTTC,CASRELSQETQYF
NA,once,TRBV13,TRBJ2-3,TGTGCCAGCAGCCTGAGGGAGATTAGCACAGATACGCAGTATTTT,CASSLREISTDTQYF
TRBD1,NA,TRBV6-1,TRBJ1-5,TGTGCCAGCAGTGAGTCACAGGGGGGCAATCAGCCCCAGCATTTT,CASSESQGGNQPQHF
NA,NA,TRBV14,TRBJ1-2,TGTGCCAGCAGCCAAGATCGAGGGGAGGTTCTAGCACCGTCCAACTATGGCTACACCTTC,CASSQDRGEVLAPSNYGYTF
NA,NA,TRBV5-1,TRBJ2-7,TGCGCCAGCAGCCTCGAACTAGGGACATCCTACGAGCAGTACTTC,CASSLELGTSYEQYF
NA,NA,TRBV6-5,TRBJ2-7,TGTGCCAGCAGTTCCCCGAGGGAGCCCTACGAGCAGTACTTC,CASSSPREPYEQYF
TRBD2,NA,TRBV10-2,TRBJ2-1,TGCGCCAGCAGTGAGTCGTTAGGGACTAGCTCCTACAATGAGCAGTTCTTC,CASSESLGTSSYNEQFF
TRBD2,NA,TRBV7-8,TRBJ2-2,TGTGCCAGCAGCGCACAAAGCGGGAGGAACACCGGGGAGCTGTTTTTT,CASSAQSGRNTGELFF
TRBD1,NA,TRBV6-5,TRBJ2-7,TGTGCCAGCAGTTACCTGGGACAGGGGGCATACGAGCAGTACTTC,CASSYLGQGAYEQYF
NA,NA,TRBV30,TRBJ1-1,TGTGCCTGGAGTGTAACCGGTAATCGAGCTTTCTTT,CAWSVTGNRAFF
TRBD1,NA,TRBV30,TRBJ1-2,TGTGCCTGGAGTTTGGACAGGGGACATGGCTACACCTTC,CAWSLDRGHGYTF
TRBD2,NA,TRBV5-1,TRBJ2-3,TGCGCCAGCAGCTGGACTAGCACCAGCACAGATACGCAGTATTTT,CASSWTSTSTDTQYF
NA,NA,TRBV28,TRBJ2-5,TGTGCCAGCAACTCAGGGGATTGGGAGGAGACCCAGTACTTC,CASNSGDWEETQYF
NA,NA,TRBV30,TRBJ1-2,TGTGCCTGGAGTGCTACTTTCTATGGCTACACCTTC,CAWSATFYGYTF
NA,once,TRBV6-5,TRBJ1-5,TGTGCCAGCAGTTACTCGAGTGGTCAGCCCCAGCATTTT,CASSYSSGQPQHF
NA,NA,TRBV6-6,TRBJ1-1,TGTGCCAGCAGTTACACAGGGATGAACACTGAAGCTTTCTTT,CASSYTGMNTEAFF
NA,NA,TRBV29-1,TRBJ2-7,TGCAGCGTTCCGTCTGTTAGCTCCTACGAGCAGTACTTC,CSVPSVSSYEQYF
NA,NA,TRBV6-5,TRBJ1-1,TGTGCCAGCAGTTACGCGGATGAAGCTTTCTTT,CASSYADEAFF
NA,NA,TRBV2,TRBJ1-2,TGTGCCAGCAGTAGAAATACAGGGTCCTATGGCTACACCTTC,CASSRNTGSYGYTF
NA,NA,TRBV29-1,TRBJ1-3,TGCAGCGTTGTATACGGAGAAAGAAACACCATATATTTT,CSVVYGERNTIYF
NA,NA,TRBV9,TRBJ1-2,TGTGCCAGCAGGGAGGATCTTAACTATGGCTACACCTTC,CASREDLNYGYTF
TRBD2,NA,TRBV29-1,TRBJ2-1,TGCAGCGTTGAAATCTCCGGGACTAGCGGGAGGGCCGATCAGTTCTTC,CSVEISGTSGRADQFF